These 24 T cell receptor beta chains share one sample of origin, sequenced in a study of T cell changes during pregnancy in multiple sclerosis. TCRdb's copy holds only in-frame clones and misses some; the assay was immunoSEQ multiplex PCR. The sample shows fewer than 50,000 clones, approximately 87% of them seen only once. Sample: peripheral blood, taken in the second trimester of pregnancy. The receptors come from a female donor in good health, enrolled as a control in a pregnancy study.

The chain couples TRBV12-5 to TRBJ1-2, with D unclear. This CDR3 is built from 10 residues. CDR1 LGHNT and CDR2 FRNRAP come from the germline V gene. The V end was cut by 4 bases, the J end by 12 bases, with 9 bases between. The CDR3 is CASGSLPDTF. CDR3 nucleotides: TGTGCTAGTGGTTCCCTACCTGACACCTTC. The full variable domain, its missing parts supplied by reference TRBV12-5 and TRBJ1-2, is DARVTQTPRHKVTEMGQEVTMRCQPILGHNTVFWYRQTMMQGLELLAYFRNRAPLDDSGMPKDRFSAEMPDATLATLKIQPSEPRDSAVYFCASGSLPDTFGSGTRLTVV.

The CDR3 coding sequence is TGTGCCAGCAGCCTAAAGGGGGAGACTGAAGCTTTCTTT. It is translated as CASSLKGETEAFF. This sequence joins TRBV7-9 and TRBJ1-1, with D possibly being TRBD1 (6 bases). Germline CDR1 and CDR2: SEHNR and FQNEAQ (reference sequence). This CDR3 contains 13 residues. Trimming removed 5 bases from V and 5 bases from J, with 12 bases in between.

This clone was seen more than once but under ten times. V is TRBV19 and J is TRBJ2-1, with 7 bases aligning to TRBD1. There are 13 residues in the CDR3. V was pared by 7 bases and J by 7 bases, with 7 bases of the junction left unmatched. The germline V gene has CDR1 LNHDA and CDR2 SQIVND (reference sequence). The CDR3 bases are TGTGCCAGTACCTCGACAGGGTGGAATGAGCAGTTCTTC. Translation: CASTSTGWNEQFF.

This chain connects TRBV30 to TRBJ2-3; a weak D match, TRBD1 (5 bases). The germline V and J ends were trimmed by 5 bases and 6 bases, with 18 bases remaining between them. The CDR3 has 14 residues. Germline V gives CDR1 GTSNPN, CDR2 SVGIG (reference sequence). The chain's CDR3 is CAWGLSGSMDTQYF. The CDR3 bases are TGTGCCTGGGGGTTGTCAGGGTCTATGGATACGCAGTATTTT.

V is TRBV4-2 and J is TRBJ2-3; TRBD2 aligns across 13 bases. Germline CDR1 LGHNA, CDR2 YNFKEQ. V gave up 4 bases and J gave up 1 base; unmatched junction bases: 2. The CDR3 is made up of 16 amino acids. CDR3 amino acids: CASSRGTSGGTDTQYF. The CDR3 region has the DNA TGTGCCAGCAGCCGAGGGACTAGCGGGGGCACAGATACGCAGTATTTT.

This clone appeared once. The J gene is TRBJ2-1, the V gene TRBV15; a possible D gene is TRBD2 (6 bases). Trimming stripped 0 bases from V and 12 bases from J, with 12 bases between. CDR1 LNHNV and CDR2 YYDKDF come from the germline V gene (reference sequence). The CDR3 contains 13 residues. In DNA form, the CDR3 reads TGTGCCACCAGCAGAGATCGCGGGGTCGGGCAGTTCTTC. The encoded protein is CATSRDRGVGQFF. The full variable domain, with the rest looked up from reference TRBV15 and TRBJ2-1, is DAMVIQNPRYQVTQFGKPVTLSCSQTLNHNVMYWYQQKSSQAPKLLFHYYDKDFNNEADTPDNFQSRRPNTSFCFLDIRSPGLGDTAMYLCATSRDRGVGQFFGPGTRLTVL.

The rearrangement uses TRBV11-2 and TRBJ1-1; the match to TRBD1 covers 9 bases. V dropped 7 bases and J dropped 4; count of bases not matched to a gene: 7. The CDR3 contains 14 residues. Germline loops: CDR1 SGHAT, CDR2 FQNNGV. CDR3 nucleotides: TGTGCCAGCACGCTACAGGGGGCAGGCACTGAAGCTTTCTTT. Protein: CASTLQGAGTEAFF.

The rearrangement uses TRBV19 and TRBJ2-1; 8 bases are a match to TRBD2. Per germline, CDR1 LNHDA and CDR2 SQIVND (reference sequence). The CDR3 has 15 amino acids. Trimming at V came to 7 bases and at J to 4 bases, leaving 9 bases not matched to a gene. The CDR3 sequence is CASTELGGGYNEQFF. The CDR3 DNA follows: TGTGCCAGTACAGAACTGGGCGGGGGGTACAATGAGCAGTTCTTC.

V gene TRBV27 combines with J gene TRBJ2-7; the match to TRBD1 covers 7 bases. Germline-derived CDR1 and CDR2 are MNHEY and SMNVEV (reference sequence). V dropped 5 bases and J dropped 4; count of bases not matched to a gene: 20. This CDR3 contains 18 residues. Here the CDR3 reads CASSPRQGLGAGRYEQYF. In DNA form, the CDR3 reads TGTGCCAGCAGTCCCAGACAGGGATTGGGGGCCGGTAGGTACGAGCAGTACTTC.

The CDR3 loop is CASSVVQSANYGYTF. CDR3 bases: TGTGCCAGCAGCGTAGTACAGTCGGCTAACTATGGCTACACCTTC. The rearrangement links TRBV9 to TRBJ1-2; the D is unclear. Germline V gene lookup returns CDR1 SGDLS and CDR2 YYNGEE. Trimming cost V 0 bases and J 0 bases, with 9 bases left between them. CDR3 length: 15 residues.

The V gene is TRBV5-6, the J gene TRBJ1-4, with 8 nucleotides matching TRBD1. The CDR3 length is 15 residues. Germline loops: CDR1 SGHDT, CDR2 YYEEEE. Trimming took 4 bases from V and 3 from J; bases not matched to a gene: 5. CDR3 DNA sequence: TGTGCCAGCAGCCCGCGGGACAGGCCTAATGAAAAACTGTTTTTT. Its translation: CASSPRDRPNEKLFF.

This chain joins TRBV30 and TRBJ1-4; possible D gene TRBD1, 6 bases. Trimming shortened V by 1 base and J by 5 bases, and 14 bases separated the two germline ends. CDR1 is GTSNPN, CDR2 SVGIG, per germline (reference sequence). The CDR3 sequence is 15 residues long. This CDR3 is CAWSGFGTPNEKLFF. In DNA, the CDR3 is TGTGCCTGGAGTGGTTTCGGGACACCAAATGAAAAACTGTTTTTT.

The chain recombines TRBV7-2 with TRBJ2-2, with 7 bases aligning to TRBD1. The V gene's germline CDR1 is SGHTA and CDR2 FQGNSA. V was clipped by 5 bases and J by 1 base; unmatched bases: 1. There are 14 residues in the CDR3. The CDR3 here is CASSRDRNTGELFF. CDR3 bases: TGTGCCAGCAGCCGGGACAGGAACACCGGGGAGCTGTTTTTT.

Only a few counts were recorded for this clone. The gene calls are TRBV15 and TRBJ2-3; D unresolved. CDR3 length: 11 residues. Germline CDR1 reads LNHNV; CDR2 reads YYDKDF (reference sequence). V lost 3 bases and J lost 8, with 6 bases in between. CDR3 loop: CATSSGITQYF. Here the CDR3 DNA reads TGTGCCACCAGCAGCGGTATTACGCAGTATTTT. The full variable domain, with the rest looked up from reference TRBV15 and TRBJ2-3, is DAMVIQNPRYQVTQFGKPVTLSCSQTLNHNVMYWYQQKSSQAPKLLFHYYDKDFNNEADTPDNFQSRRPNTSFCFLDIRSPGLGDTAMYLCATSSGITQYFGPGTRLTVL.

V and J are TRBV10-3 and TRBJ1-1; TRBD1 matches at 7 bases. CDR1 is ENHRY and CDR2 is SYGVKD in the germline V gene. The CDR3 runs 19 residues. The J segment lost 0 bases and the V segment lost 7 bases, leaving 20 bases of the junction unmatched. The chain's CDR3 is CAIKWASRGHRRMNTEAFF. CDR3 DNA: TGTGCCATCAAATGGGCTTCGAGGGGGCACCGTCGGATGAACACTGAAGCTTTCTTT.

J is TRBJ1-4 and V is TRBV7-2, with 8 bases fitting TRBD1. Germline CDR1 is SGHTA and CDR2 is FQGNSA. The junction had 6 bases not matched to a gene; V was cut back by 4 bases and J by 5 bases. The CDR3 contains 15 residues. The CDR3 region has the DNA TGTGCCAGCAGCTCGGGGGACAGGAGCAATGAAAAACTGTTTTTT. It specifies CASSSGDRSNEKLFF.

The rearrangement links TRBV6-6 to TRBJ2-7, with D possibly matching TRBD2 (7 bases). This CDR3 has 14 residues. CDR1 is MNHNY and CDR2 is SVGAGI in the germline V gene (reference sequence). Trimming took 9 bases from V and 2 from J, leaving 17 bases between them. CDR3 nucleotides: TGTGCCAGTGGGGCGGGGGCATCGACCTACGAGCAGTACTTC. The encoded protein is CASGAGASTYEQYF.

The gene calls are TRBV5-6 and TRBJ2-3, with D unresolved. This CDR3 is 16 amino acids long. CDR1 is SGHDT and CDR2 is YYEEEE in the germline V gene. V was cut by 0 bases and J by 2 bases, with 13 bases left in between. CDR3 coding DNA: TGTGCCAGCAGCTTGGCCGCTCAGGCCAACACAGATACGCAGTATTTT. Translating gives CASSLAAQANTDTQYF.

This clone was found a few times. V gene TRBV7-2 combines with J gene TRBJ1-2, with D perhaps matching TRBD1 (6 bases). This CDR3 region has 13 residues. Germline V gene data show CDR1 as SGHTA and CDR2 as FQGNSA. V lost 5 bases and J 6 bases, leaving 13 bases between the germline ends. This chain's CDR3 is CASSPGEGDGYTF. Written as DNA, the CDR3 is TGTGCCAGCAGCCCCGGGGAGGGGGATGGCTACACCTTC.

The chain combines TRBV6-6 with TRBJ1-1, with D perhaps matching TRBD1 (6 bases). V lost 9 bases and J lost 2, with 10 bases in between. This CDR3 is 12 amino acids long. Germline CDR1 reads MNHNY; CDR2 reads SVGAGI (reference sequence). The CDR3 here is CASKGGNTEAFF. CDR3 coding DNA: TGTGCCAGTAAAGGGGGAAACACTGAAGCTTTCTTT.

This clone turned up a few times. The rearrangement joins TRBV14 to TRBJ1-1, with D perhaps matching TRBD1 (5 bases). V lost 4 bases and J 3 bases, leaving 9 bases between the germline ends. This CDR3 is 13 amino acids long. The germline CDR1 and CDR2 sequences are SGHDN and FVKESK. CDR3 region: CASSPGGDTEAFF. CDR3 nucleotides: TGTGCCAGCAGCCCGGGGGGGGACACTGAAGCTTTCTTT.

This rearrangement joins TRBV12-5 to TRBJ1-6; 8 bases are shared with TRBD1. The V gene's germline CDR1 is LGHNT and CDR2 FRNRAP. The CDR3 covers 14 residues. Germline trimming cut 2 bases from V and 9 bases from J; bases unmatched to any gene: 3. The DNA of the CDR3 is TGTGCTAGTGGTTTGCCAGGGGGCGTTTCACCCCTCCACTTT. It specifies CASGLPGGVSPLHF.

The chain joins TRBV9 to TRBJ1-5; the D gene is possibly TRBD1 (6 bases). The germline V and J ends were trimmed by 0 bases and 0 bases, with 7 bases remaining between them. CDR3 length: 15 amino acids. Looked up from germline, CDR1 is SGDLS and CDR2 is YYNGEE. CDR3: CASSVAGASNQPQHF. The CDR3 region has the DNA TGTGCCAGCAGCGTAGCAGGGGCTAGCAATCAGCCCCAGCATTTT.

This clone was detected once. The CDR3 here is CSATDGSPNTGELFF. DNA for the CDR3: TGCAGCGCAACCGACGGGTCCCCGAACACCGGGGAGCTGTTTTTT. The rearrangement joins TRBV29-1 to TRBJ2-2; the D is unclear. The CDR3 runs 15 residues. Looked up from germline, CDR1 is SQVTM and CDR2 is ANQGSEA. V was shortened by 7 bases and J by 0 bases, with 15 bases between the two germline ends.